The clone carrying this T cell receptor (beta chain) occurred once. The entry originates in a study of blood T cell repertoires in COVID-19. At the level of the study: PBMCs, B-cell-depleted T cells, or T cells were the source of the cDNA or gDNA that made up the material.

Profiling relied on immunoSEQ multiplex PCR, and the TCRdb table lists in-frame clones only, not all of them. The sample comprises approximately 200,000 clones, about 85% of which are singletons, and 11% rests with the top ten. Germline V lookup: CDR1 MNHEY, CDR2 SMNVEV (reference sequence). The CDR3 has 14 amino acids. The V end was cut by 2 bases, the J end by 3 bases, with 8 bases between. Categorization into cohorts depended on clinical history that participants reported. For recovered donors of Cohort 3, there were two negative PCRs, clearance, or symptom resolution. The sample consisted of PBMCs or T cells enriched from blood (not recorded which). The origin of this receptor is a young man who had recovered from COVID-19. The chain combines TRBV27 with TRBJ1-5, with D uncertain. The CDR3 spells CASSLEGFNQPQHF. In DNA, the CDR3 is TGTGCCAGCAGTTTAGAGGGATTCAATCAGCCCCAGCATTTT.